These 22 T cell receptor beta chains were sequenced from one sample in a study of T cells after yellow fever vaccination. From the 5' RACE reads, TCRdb called clonotypes with MiXCR, one entry per CDR3 protein. The table lists some 300,000 distinct CDR3 sequences, roughly 9% of them singletons. Here the sequenced sample was CD4+ T cells sorted from PBMCs, taken 5 days after the yellow fever booster vaccination. Receptor source: a man between 18 and 35 years old who received the YFV17D yellow fever vaccine.

This chain connects TRBV20-1 to TRBJ1-2, with 7 positions matching TRBD1. CDR1 DFQATT and CDR2 SNEGSKA come from the germline V gene (reference sequence). CDR3 length: 14 residues. The V segment lost 3 bases and the J segment 3 bases; nucleotides outside the gene matches: 7. CDR3 sequence reads: CSASGGTVHYGYTF. The DNA of the CDR3 is TGCAGTGCTAGTGGGGGGACAGTCCACTATGGCTACACCTTC.

This clonotype was seen repeatedly, ten times or more. V usage is TRBV4-3 and J usage is TRBJ2-1, with D possibly called TRBD1 or TRBD2 (5 bases each). The germline gives CDR1 LGHNA, CDR2 YSLEER. CDR3 length: 17 amino acids. Trimming pared 0 bases from V and 4 bases from J, leaving 16 bases between. The CDR3 sequence is CASSQEPNGGEYNEQFF. As DNA, the CDR3 is TGCGCCAGCAGCCAAGAACCAAATGGGGGAGAGTACAATGAGCAGTTCTTC.

This clonotype has a handful of counts. The chain is built from TRBV13 and TRBJ1-1; 9 bases fit TRBD1. After removal of 7 bases from V and 2 bases from J, the junction contained 5 bases not matched to a gene. There are 14 residues in the CDR3. Germline lookup yields CDR1 PRHDT and CDR2 FYEKMQ (reference sequence). The CDR3 protein is CASNQGQGNTEAFF. The DNA of the CDR3 is TGTGCCAGCAACCAGGGACAGGGTAACACTGAAGCTTTCTTT.

This sequence joins TRBV25-1 and TRBJ1-1; a weak D match, TRBD1 (5 bases). V lost 0 bases and J lost 1, with 9 bases in between. The CDR3 is 15 amino acids. Germline V gene lookup returns CDR1 MGHDK and CDR2 SYGVNS. The CDR3 nucleotides are TGTGCCAGCAGTGAATATCGCGGGGGGAACACTGAAGCTTTCTTT. It codes for CASSEYRGGNTEAFF.

This clonotype was observed many times. The J gene is TRBJ2-7, the V gene TRBV7-2; either TRBD1 or TRBD2 may supply D (5 bases each). The germline V gene encodes CDR1 SGHTA and CDR2 FQGNSA. Trimming took 3 bases from V and 4 from J, leaving 16 bases between them. The CDR3 is 15 amino acids. The CDR3 nucleotides read TGTGCCAGCAGCTTTTCCGGGACGAACCCTTACGAGCAGTACTTC. Translation gives CASSFSGTNPYEQYF.

This clonotype was observed a few times. Mismatch with germline at one junction end may stem from a read error. The chain carries TRBV7-8 and TRBJ1-1; D remains unclear. CDR3 length: 16 amino acids. The germline gives CDR1 SGHVS, CDR2 FQNEAQ. CDR3 region: CVSSLEHPGIGTEAFF. In DNA form, the CDR3 reads TGTGTCAGCAGCTTAGAGCACCCCGGGATCGGAACTGAAGCTTTCTTT.

This clonotype was recorded at least ten times. This chain links TRBV25-1 with TRBJ1-4, with a possible D match to TRBD1 (5 bases). The germline gives CDR1 MGHDK, CDR2 SYGVNS. The length of the CDR3 is 16 residues. Deletions cut 3 bases from V and 8 bases from J, with 19 bases between. CDR3 amino acids: CASSEGSWRGSEKLFF. The CDR3 DNA follows: TGTGCCAGCAGTGAGGGAAGTTGGAGGGGCTCCGAAAAACTGTTTTTT.

The chain joins TRBV12-3 or TRBV12-4 to TRBJ1-3, with 7 positions matching TRBD1. Trimming took 8 bases from V and 5 from J; bases not matched to a gene: 6. This CDR3 region has 13 residues. The CDR3 coding sequence is TGTGCCAGCGGATACAGGGGCAGAAACACCATATATTTT. This sequence encodes CASGYRGRNTIYF.

The chain combines TRBV9 with TRBJ2-3; D is perhaps TRBD2 (5 bases). The germline V gene has CDR1 SGDLS and CDR2 YYNGEE. Trimming left V 4 bases short and J 3 bases short, with 9 bases between. There are 13 residues in the CDR3. CDR3 sequence reads: CASSNRGTDTQYF. The CDR3, as DNA: TGTGCCAGCAGCAATCGGGGAACAGATACGCAGTATTTT.

This clonotype was seen more than once but under ten times. The chain carries TRBV11-3 and TRBJ1-1, with TRBD1 matching 8 bases. V trimming: 1 base; J trimming: 4 bases; junction bases outside the gene matches: 8. CDR3 size: 16 residues. Germline CDR1 is SGHNT and CDR2 is YENEEA. For the CDR3, the DNA is TGTGCCAGCAGCTTAGGGGGGGACAGGAGGTCCACTGAAGCTTTCTTT. It encodes CASSLGGDRRSTEAFF.

The chain has TRBV20-1 and TRBJ1-1; no definite D call. The CDR3 runs 11 residues. The V end was cut by 5 bases, the J end by 2 bases, with 6 bases between. Germline CDR1 reads DFQATT; CDR2 reads SNEGSKA (reference sequence). The CDR3 DNA follows: TGCAGTGCTCATGCAAACACTGAAGCTTTCTTT. It encodes CSAHANTEAFF.

CDR3 coding DNA: TGTGCCATCAGCACAGGGGCAGATACGCAGTATTTT. It translates to CAISTGADTQYF. The chain combines TRBV10-3 with TRBJ2-3; the match to TRBD1 covers 7 bases. J gave up 4 bases and V 6 bases, and 1 base lay outside the gene matches. CDR1 and CDR2 (germline): ENHRY, SYGVKD. This CDR3 has 12 amino acids.

V and J are TRBV18 and TRBJ2-7; D may be TRBD2 (5 bases). This CDR3 is built from 15 residues. V lost 0 bases to trimming and J lost 7 bases, with 16 bases between them. Germline V lookup: CDR1 KGHSH, CDR2 LQKENI. The DNA of the CDR3 is TGTGCCAGCTCACCACCGTGGGCCGTGTCGGGGGAGCAGTACTTC. This translates into CASSPPWAVSGEQYF.

Many counts were recorded for this clonotype. The gene calls are TRBV5-1 and TRBJ2-3; D call uncertain. Germline assignment: CDR1 SGHRS and CDR2 YFSETQ. Trimming took 1 base from V and 2 from J, leaving 5 bases between them. This CDR3 has 13 amino acids. The chain's CDR3 is CASSLSPTDTQYF. In DNA, the CDR3 is TGCGCCAGCAGCTTGTCCCCCACAGATACGCAGTATTTT.

This clonotype was observed a handful of times. The chain uses TRBV20-1 and TRBJ1-3, with D perhaps TRBD1 (5 bases). This CDR3 region has 14 residues. Between the trimmed V and J ends, which lost 7 bases and 4 bases, there was a span of 17 bases. The V gene's germline CDR1 is DFQATT and CDR2 SNEGSKA (reference sequence). The CDR3 protein is CSVPLGGTGNTIYF. CDR3 sequence (DNA): TGCAGTGTTCCCCTCGGGGGGACCGGAAACACCATATATTTT.

This clonotype was counted many times. V and J are TRBV6-5 and TRBJ2-1; 7 bases map to TRBD1. Germline-derived CDR1 and CDR2 are MNHEY and SVGAGI. The CDR3 totals 16 residues. After removal of 6 bases from V and 5 bases from J, the junction contained 13 bases not matched to a gene. The CDR3 reads CASRLTGTVGDNEQFF. CDR3 DNA: TGTGCCAGCAGGCTTACCGGGACAGTGGGGGACAATGAGCAGTTCTTC.

This clonotype turned up a few times. The chain combines TRBV20-1 with TRBJ1-6; D perhaps matches TRBD1 (6 bases). This CDR3 comprises 15 residues. The germline V gene encodes CDR1 DFQATT and CDR2 SNEGSKA (reference sequence). V lost 6 bases, J lost 6 bases, and 18 bases lay in between. CDR3 in DNA: TGCAGTGCGCCTGCGACAGGATCTGGTAATTCACCCCTCCACTTT. This sequence encodes CSAPATGSGNSPLHF.

For the CDR3, the DNA is TGTGCCAGCAGCCAAGTAGGGGCAAATTCACCCCTCCACTTT. Translated, it gives CASSQVGANSPLHF. J is TRBJ1-6 and V is TRBV3-1; possibly TRBD1 for D (5 bases). The CDR3 is 14 amino acids. Germline CDR1 LGHDT, CDR2 YNNKEL (reference sequence). The V gene lost 1 base and the J gene lost 7 bases, with 8 bases spanning the gap.

There are many counts of this clonotype. The rearrangement joins TRBV7-8 to TRBJ2-3; D uncertain. From germline, CDR1 is SGHVS and CDR2 FQNEAQ. This CDR3 is 14 amino acids long. The V end was cut by 0 bases, the J end by 0 bases, with 4 bases between. CDR3 DNA sequence: TGTGCCAGCAGCTTAGCCGGGAGCACAGATACGCAGTATTTT. Encoded protein: CASSLAGSTDTQYF.

The chain carries TRBV19 and TRBJ1-5; TRBD1 agrees at 8 bases. This CDR3 contains 16 residues. Trimming took 0 bases from V and 6 from J; bases not matched to a gene: 7. The V gene's germline CDR1 is LNHDA and CDR2 SQIVND (reference sequence). CDR3 amino acids: CASSIDPRGQGQPQHF. The CDR3 coding sequence is TGTGCCAGTAGTATAGATCCCAGGGGGCAAGGTCAGCCCCAGCATTTT.

In its sample, this clonotype was seen many times. V gene TRBV7-2 combines with J gene TRBJ2-1, with D unclear. V shed 1 base and J shed 7 bases, with 8 bases lying between them. This CDR3 has 13 amino acids. The germline gives CDR1 SGHTA, CDR2 FQGNSA. CDR3 region: CASSLGPPNEQFF. Here the CDR3 DNA reads TGTGCCAGCAGCTTAGGACCTCCGAATGAGCAGTTCTTC.

This clonotype appeared many times. This chain uses TRBV7-8 with TRBJ2-1; perhaps TRBD1 as D (5 bases). The germline V gene encodes CDR1 SGHVS and CDR2 FQNEAQ. V was trimmed by 6 bases and J by 7 bases, leaving 13 bases between them. The CDR3 contains 13 residues. The CDR3 nucleotides read TGTGCCAGCAGTTACCAGGGTAGAAATGAGCAGTTCTTC. Protein product: CASSYQGRNEQFF.